Here is one T cell receptor (beta chain) with its context. The antigen is unknown. TCRdb fed the reads into MiXCR, producing one record per CDR3 protein. This table holds under 200,000 distinct CDR3 sequences, approximately 9.7% found once. This specimen belongs to a study of T cell repertoires in cytomegalovirus infection. Study at large: Matching HLA type and CMV infection were both indicated by public TCR beta signatures.

Notes on the study in general: Totalled public TCR beta family frequency picked out people who carried CMV plus the relevant HLA. Dominating the ex vivo response were TCR beta clonotypes that were CMV-specific and HLA-C-restricted.

The CDR3 loop spans 13 amino acids. V was shortened by 1 base and J by 4 bases, with 6 bases between the two germline ends. Germline V gene data show CDR1 as SGHTA and CDR2 as FQGNSA. The chain is built from TRBV7-2 and TRBJ2-3, with D unresolved. The receptor's source is a human donor in good health (CMV status not recorded). Some clones in this sample may be carry-over from other donors' samples. The sample was PBMCs. DNA for the CDR3: TGTGCCAGCAGCTTAGTGAGTCCAGATACGCAGTATTTT. Its protein product is CASSLVSPDTQYF.